Listed here are 21 T cell receptor beta chains from one sample, sequenced in a study of shared clonotypes between healthy human individuals. This table comes from immunoSEQ multiplex PCR, and its TCRdb copy is limited to in-frame clones, with some not included. The table has 980,000 or so clones, 76% seen once. The sample comprised memory CD4+ T cells sorted from blood. The subset denotes: CD45RA-negative fraction. The receptors were gathered from a young man in good health.

This sequence joins TRBV5-4 and TRBJ2-2; unclear D gene. Germline V CDR1 and CDR2: SGHNT, YYREEE (reference sequence). V lost 0 bases to trimming and J lost 1 base, with 7 bases between them. The CDR3 loop spans 15 amino acids. The CDR3 bases are TGTGCCAGCAGCTTGGGTCAGGTGAACACCGGGGAGCTGTTTTTT. Amino acids: CASSLGQVNTGELFF. Combining the CDR3 with reference TRBV5-4 and TRBJ2-2 gives the whole variable domain ETGVTQSPTHLIKTRGQQVTLRCSSQSGHNTVSWYQQALGQGPQFIFQYYREEENGRGNFPPRFSGLQFPNYSSELNVNALELDDSALYLCASSLGQVNTGELFFGEGSRLTVL.

As regards this clone: Other DNA sequences from this sample encode an identical CDR3 as well. CDR3 bases: TGTGCCAGCAGTCTTGGACAGGGAAACACCGGGGAGCTGTTTTTT. This gives the protein CASSLGQGNTGELFF. This chain joins TRBV6-1 and TRBJ2-2; 8 bases are shared with TRBD1. Losses at the gene ends were 5 bases for V and 2 bases for J; bases not matched to a gene: 4. This CDR3 contains 15 residues. The V gene's germline CDR1 is MNHNS and CDR2 SASEGT.

V is TRBV19 and J is TRBJ1-5; D not resolved. The germline CDR1 and CDR2 sequences are LNHDA and SQIVND (reference sequence). With 5 bases removed from V and 1 base from J, the gap between germline ends came to 9 bases. This CDR3 has 14 residues. This CDR3 is CASSLGGSNQPQHF. The CDR3 nucleotides are TGTGCCAGTAGTCTCGGAGGCAGCAATCAGCCCCAGCATTTT.

The CDR3 is CASSLANRGATDTQYF. The CDR3 nucleotides read TGTGCCAGCAGCTTGGCCAATAGAGGGGCCACAGATACGCAGTATTTT. The rearrangement uses TRBV5-4 and TRBJ2-3; D tentatively reads TRBD1 or TRBD2 (5 bases each). Trimming pared 0 bases from V and 2 bases from J, leaving 13 bases between. Looked up from germline, CDR1 is SGHNT and CDR2 is YYREEE (reference sequence). CDR3 length: 16 residues. Based on the CDR3 plus reference TRBV5-4 and TRBJ2-3, the full variable domain is ETGVTQSPTHLIKTRGQQVTLRCSSQSGHNTVSWYQQALGQGPQFIFQYYREEENGRGNFPPRFSGLQFPNYSSELNVNALELDDSALYLCASSLANRGATDTQYFGPGTRLTVL.

This clone was found a few times. The V and J genes are TRBV15 and TRBJ2-7; no clear D. Germline V gene data show CDR1 as LNHNV and CDR2 as YYDKDF (reference sequence). The CDR3 consists of 15 residues. The ends were cut back, 5 bases at V and 1 base at J, with 15 bases in the middle. CDR3 sequence reads: CATSRSNLKSYEQYF. The DNA for the CDR3 is TGTGCCACCAGCCGGTCAAATTTGAAATCCTACGAGCAGTACTTC.

This chain uses TRBV7-8 with TRBJ2-7; a possible D gene is TRBD1 (6 bases). The CDR3 extends over 14 amino acids. Germline V gene lookup returns CDR1 SGHVS and CDR2 FQNEAQ. V was trimmed by 4 bases and J by 3 bases, leaving 13 bases between them. The CDR3, as DNA: TGTGCCAGCAGCTCCCGGGACAAAAACTACGAGCAGTACTTC. Translating it yields CASSSRDKNYEQYF.

This chain connects TRBV25-1 to TRBJ1-1; D is uncertain. Germline assignment: CDR1 MGHDK and CDR2 SYGVNS. This CDR3 is 14 amino acids long. V was cut by 2 bases and J by 0 bases, with 7 bases left in between. In DNA form, the CDR3 reads TGTGCCAGCAGTGAAGCAGGTCTGAACACTGAAGCTTTCTTT. Residues: CASSEAGLNTEAFF. Using reference TRBV25-1 and TRBJ1-1 for the parts outside the CDR3, the full variable domain is EADIYQTPRYLVIGTGKKITLECSQTMGHDKMYWYQQDPGMELHLIHYSYGVNSTEKGDLSSESTVSRIRTEHFPLTLESARPSHTSQYLCASSEAGLNTEAFFGQGTRLTVV.

The chain links TRBV30 to TRBJ2-7; D may be TRBD2 (7 bases). Trimming took off 4 bases at V and 5 bases at J, with 18 bases between the two ends. The CDR3 sequence is 14 residues long. Per germline, CDR1 GTSNPN and CDR2 SVGIG (reference sequence). Here the CDR3 reads CAWTEGGPFNEQYF. The CDR3 coding sequence is TGTGCCTGGACCGAGGGGGGGCCGTTCAACGAGCAGTACTTC.

The J gene is TRBJ2-7, the V gene TRBV5-1; 8 bases are a match to TRBD1. Germline CDR1 and CDR2: SGHRS and YFSETQ. Unmatched junction bases numbered 6, after V lost 3 bases and J lost 4 bases. CDR3 size: 14 residues. CDR3 nucleotide sequence: TGCGCCAGCAGCTACCTTGGACAGGGTTACGAGCAGTACTTC. Residues: CASSYLGQGYEQYF.

This chain uses TRBV11-1 with TRBJ2-3; the D is unclear. V lost 3 bases to trimming and J lost 3 bases, with 16 bases between them. The CDR3 is 16 residues long. Germline CDR1 is SGHAT and CDR2 is FQDESV (reference sequence). The CDR3 is CASSFGKGKGTDTQYF. CDR3 sequence (DNA): TGTGCCAGCAGCTTTGGTAAGGGAAAAGGGACAGATACGCAGTATTTT.

The gene calls are TRBV5-4 and TRBJ2-2; possibly TRBD1 or TRBD2 for D (6 bases each). CDR1 and CDR2 (germline): SGHNT, YYREEE (reference sequence). V lost 1 base and J 7 bases, leaving 11 bases between the germline ends. The CDR3 loop spans 14 amino acids. CDR3 sequence (DNA): TGTGCCAGCAGCTTGAAGGAGGGGGTCGGGGAGCTGTTTTTT. It is translated as CASSLKEGVGELFF.

The chain joins TRBV4-1 to TRBJ2-7; D ambiguous. Trimming took off 0 bases at V and 0 bases at J, with 9 bases between the two ends. Germline CDR1 is MGHRA and CDR2 is YSYEKL. CDR3 length: 15 residues. The CDR3 region is CASSQDLLSSYEQYF. The DNA of the CDR3 is TGCGCCAGCAGCCAAGATCTCCTTAGCTCCTACGAGCAGTACTTC.

V gene TRBV2 combines with J gene TRBJ2-1; 8 nucleotides align to TRBD2. J gave up 15 bases and V 6 bases, and 7 bases lay outside the gene matches. This CDR3 is built from 11 residues. Germline loops: CDR1 SNHLY, CDR2 FYNNEI. CDR3 DNA sequence: TGTGCCAGCAGGGGAAGCGGGAGCTCGTTCTTC. Protein: CASRGSGSSFF.

The chain combines TRBV7-2 with TRBJ2-4; 7 nucleotides align to TRBD2. Germline lookup yields CDR1 SGHTA and CDR2 FQGNSA. V lost 6 bases and J lost 3; bases outside the gene matches: 5. The CDR3 spans 14 residues. In nucleotides, the CDR3 is TGTGCCAGCAGGCCCGGGGGGAGCAAAAACATTCAGTACTTC. This codes for CASRPGGSKNIQYF.

The rearrangement links TRBV30 to TRBJ2-2, with 7 bases lining up with TRBD2. The germline CDR1 and CDR2 sequences are GTSNPN and SVGIG (reference sequence). With V trimmed by 3 bases and J by 4 bases, 2 bases remained unmatched. The CDR3 has 13 residues. The CDR3 sequence: CAWRREPTGELFF. CDR3 coding DNA: TGTGCCTGGAGGCGGGAGCCCACCGGGGAGCTGTTTTTT.

On this clone: Other DNA sequences in the same sample also yield this CDR3. J is TRBJ1-2 and V is TRBV5-1; 12 positions match TRBD1. The CDR3 is 14 residues long. CDR1 SGHRS and CDR2 YFSETQ come from the germline V gene. V dropped 4 bases and J dropped 4; count of bases not matched to a gene: 2. As DNA, the CDR3 is TGCGCCAGCAGCGCGGGACAGGGGGCCTATGGCTACACCTTC. Residues: CASSAGQGAYGYTF.

CDR3 bases: TGTGCCAGCAGCGCAGGACTAGCGGGGATGGTCCAGTACTTC. Its protein is CASSAGLAGMVQYF. The chain employs TRBV7-2 and TRBJ2-7; 12 bases fit TRBD2. Germline loops: CDR1 SGHTA, CDR2 FQGNSA. The CDR3 spans 14 residues. V lost 5 bases and J lost 10; bases outside the gene matches: 9.

The chain has TRBV18 and TRBJ2-3; 10 bases line up with TRBD1. The CDR3 contains 17 residues. CDR1 and CDR2 from the germline V gene are KGHSH and LQKENI. V was pared by 4 bases and J by 1 base, with 8 bases of the junction left unmatched. The CDR3 nucleotides read TGTGCCAGCTCACAAGGGACAGGGGTTTCGGGCACAGATACGCAGTATTTT. This encodes CASSQGTGVSGTDTQYF.

The chain employs TRBV7-2 and TRBJ2-3; D is tentatively TRBD1 or TRBD2 (5 bases each). Germline loops: CDR1 SGHTA, CDR2 FQGNSA. There are 15 residues in the CDR3. V was trimmed by 5 bases and J by 6 bases, leaving 18 bases between them. CDR3 bases: TGTGCCAGCAGCCGACCGGGACCCCAAGCGGATACGCAGTATTTT. Translation: CASSRPGPQADTQYF.

The rearrangement uses TRBV9 and TRBJ2-2, with TRBD1 matching 7 bases. This CDR3 contains 14 residues. The junction had 5 bases not matched to a gene; V was cut back by 2 bases and J by 7 bases. Germline lookup yields CDR1 SGDLS and CDR2 YYNGEE. The CDR3 DNA reads as TGTGCCAGCAGCGTCAGGACAGGCGGCGGGGAGCTGTTTTTT. As protein: CASSVRTGGGELFF.

The chain is built from TRBV11-2 and TRBJ2-1, with TRBD2 as a possible D gene (6 bases). Germline CDR1 is SGHAT and CDR2 is FQNNGV. Trimming removed 2 bases from V and 1 base from J, with 15 bases in between. The CDR3 loop spans 17 amino acids. This CDR3 reads CASSLWSPAGSYNEQFF. DNA of the CDR3: TGTGCCAGCAGCTTATGGTCCCCCGCGGGGTCCTACAATGAGCAGTTCTTC.